This T cell receptor beta chain stems from a study of graft-versus-host responses after intestinal transplantation. Study in general: Anti-thymocyte globulin served as induction for all recipients, who then took tacrolimus and steroids for 3 to 4 years.

Study conclusions and caveats: Recipient marrow harbored GvH clones, some of which surfaced first in ileum or blood. With peak circulating GvH clone levels came an association with early post-transplant HvG declines.

As concerns this clone: Its target is unknown.

Clones were sequenced by immunoSEQ multiplex PCR, and TCRdb holds only the in-frame ones, with some missing. Among roughly 40,000 clones listed, approximately 95% were seen once. V lost 6 bases and J 0 bases, leaving 5 bases between the germline ends. The CDR3 extends over 12 amino acids. CDR1 is MNHEY and CDR2 is SVGAGI in the germline V gene. This receptor was identified in a human patient who received an intestinal transplant, so some T cells may come from the graft donor. The source was PBMCs, collected 700 to 850 days after intestinal transplantation. This sequence joins TRBV6-5 and TRBJ1-2; D ambiguous. CDR3 DNA sequence: TGTGCCAGCAGGACAACTAACTATGGCTACACCTTC. Protein: CASRTTNYGYTF.